In its sample, the clone carrying this T cell receptor (beta chain) was seen once. What it recognizes is unknown. The entry originates in a study of cytomegalovirus exposure and HLA in healthy donors. Study-level results: Later analysis identified about 17,000 TCR beta sequences associated with HLA alleles, using a false discovery rate threshold of 0.05.

The length of the CDR3 is 15 residues. The V end lost 4 bases, the J end lost 6 bases, and 19 bases lay between the germline ends. Per the germline V gene, CDR1 is SGHRS and CDR2 is YFSETQ. Amplification used 60 Vbeta primers and 13 Jbeta primers. Clones were sequenced by immunoSEQ multiplex PCR, and TCRdb holds only the in-frame ones, with some missing. The sample contains some 150,000 clones, around 62% of which appear only once. The genes are TRBV5-1 and TRBJ1-1; D is possibly TRBD1 (6 bases). The source material was PBMCs. This TCR came from a man aged 35-49 years in good health and CMV-seronegative. The CDR3 DNA follows: TGCGCCAGCAGCCTTGAGGGGGGGGCGCATTCTGAAGCTTTCTTT. It is translated as CASSLEGGAHSEAFF.